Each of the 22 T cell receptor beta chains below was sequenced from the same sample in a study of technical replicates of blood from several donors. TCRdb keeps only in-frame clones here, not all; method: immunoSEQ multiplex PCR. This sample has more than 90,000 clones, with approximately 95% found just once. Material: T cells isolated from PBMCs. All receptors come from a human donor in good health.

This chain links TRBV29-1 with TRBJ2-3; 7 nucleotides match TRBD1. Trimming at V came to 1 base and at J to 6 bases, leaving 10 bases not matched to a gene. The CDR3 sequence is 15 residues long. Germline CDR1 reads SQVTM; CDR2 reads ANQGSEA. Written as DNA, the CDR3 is TGCAGCGTTGAAGTGGCCGGTACAGGGGCGGATACGCAGTATTTT. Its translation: CSVEVAGTGADTQYF.

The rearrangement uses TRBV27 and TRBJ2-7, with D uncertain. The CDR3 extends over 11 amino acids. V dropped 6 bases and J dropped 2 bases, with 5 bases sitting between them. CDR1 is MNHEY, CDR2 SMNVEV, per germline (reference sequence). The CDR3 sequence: CASRHTYEQYF. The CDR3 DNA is TGTGCCAGCAGACACACCTACGAGCAGTACTTC.

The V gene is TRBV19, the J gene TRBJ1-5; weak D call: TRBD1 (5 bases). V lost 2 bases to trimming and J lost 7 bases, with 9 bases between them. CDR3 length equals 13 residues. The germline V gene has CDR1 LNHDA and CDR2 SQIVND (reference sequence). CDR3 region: CASSIQGTQPQHF. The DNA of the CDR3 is TGTGCCAGTAGTATACAGGGTACCCAGCCCCAGCATTTT.

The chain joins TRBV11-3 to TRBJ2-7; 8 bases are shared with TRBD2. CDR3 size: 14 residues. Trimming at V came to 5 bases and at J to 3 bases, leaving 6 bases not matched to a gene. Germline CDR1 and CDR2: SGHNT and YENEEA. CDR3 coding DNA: TGTGCCAGCAGCCAGAGCGGGAGTTTCTACGAGCAGTACTTC. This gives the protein CASSQSGSFYEQYF.

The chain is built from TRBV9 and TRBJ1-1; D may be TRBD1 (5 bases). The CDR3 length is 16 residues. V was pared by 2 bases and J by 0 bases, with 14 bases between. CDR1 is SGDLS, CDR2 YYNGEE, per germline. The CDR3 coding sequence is TGTGCCAGCAGCGTCTCAATTAGGGGCATGAACACTGAAGCTTTCTTT. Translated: CASSVSIRGMNTEAFF.

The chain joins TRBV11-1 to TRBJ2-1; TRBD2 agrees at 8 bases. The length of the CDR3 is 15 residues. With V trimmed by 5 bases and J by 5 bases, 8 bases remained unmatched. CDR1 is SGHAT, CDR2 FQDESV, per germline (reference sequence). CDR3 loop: CASSPPIAGHNEQFF. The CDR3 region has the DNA TGTGCCAGCAGCCCCCCCATAGCGGGACACAATGAGCAGTTCTTC.

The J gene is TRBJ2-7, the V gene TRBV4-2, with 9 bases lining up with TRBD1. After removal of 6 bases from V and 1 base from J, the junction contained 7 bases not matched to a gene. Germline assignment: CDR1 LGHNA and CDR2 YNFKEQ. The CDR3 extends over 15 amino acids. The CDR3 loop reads CASSSGTGISYEQYF. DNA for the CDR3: TGTGCCAGCAGTTCCGGGACAGGGATTTCCTACGAGCAGTACTTC.

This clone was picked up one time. The CDR3 protein is CASSYSTGQTEAFF. The CDR3 bases are TGTGCCAGCAGTTACTCGACAGGTCAGACTGAAGCTTTCTTT. The chain employs TRBV6-6 and TRBJ1-1, with D perhaps matching TRBD1 (6 bases). Deletions cut 0 bases from V and 5 bases from J, with 10 bases between. Germline loops: CDR1 MNHNY, CDR2 SVGAGI (reference sequence). The length of the CDR3 is 14 residues.

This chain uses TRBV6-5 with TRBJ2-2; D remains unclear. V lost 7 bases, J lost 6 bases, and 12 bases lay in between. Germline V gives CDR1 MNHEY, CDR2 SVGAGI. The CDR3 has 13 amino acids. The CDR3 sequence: CASTFVLSGELFF. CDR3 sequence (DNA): TGTGCCAGCACTTTCGTATTATCCGGGGAGCTGTTTTTT.

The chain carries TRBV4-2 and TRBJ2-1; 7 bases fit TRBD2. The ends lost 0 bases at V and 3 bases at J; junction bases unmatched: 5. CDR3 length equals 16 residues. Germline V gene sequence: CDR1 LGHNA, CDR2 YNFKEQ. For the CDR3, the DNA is TGTGCCAGCAGCCAAGATGCTAGCGGTGACTACAATGAGCAGTTCTTC. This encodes CASSQDASGDYNEQFF.

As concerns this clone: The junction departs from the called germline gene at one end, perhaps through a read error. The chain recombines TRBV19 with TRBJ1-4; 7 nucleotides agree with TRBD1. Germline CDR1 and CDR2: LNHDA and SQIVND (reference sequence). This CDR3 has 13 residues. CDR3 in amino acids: CATTQGSKEKLFF. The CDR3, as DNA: TGTGCCACCACACAGGGGTCTAAGGAAAAACTGTTTTTT.

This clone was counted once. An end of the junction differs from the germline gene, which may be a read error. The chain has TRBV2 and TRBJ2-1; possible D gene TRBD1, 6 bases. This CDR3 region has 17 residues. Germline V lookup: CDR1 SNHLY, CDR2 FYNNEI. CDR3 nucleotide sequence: TGTGCTAGCACCGTCATGGGGGCAGGGATAACCTACAATGAGCAGTTCTTC. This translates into CASTVMGAGITYNEQFF.

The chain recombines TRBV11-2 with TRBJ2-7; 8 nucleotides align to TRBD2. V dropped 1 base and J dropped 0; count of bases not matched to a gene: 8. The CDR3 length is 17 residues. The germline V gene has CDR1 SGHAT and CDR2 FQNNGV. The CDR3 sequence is CASSLAWGSGNSYEQYF. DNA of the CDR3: TGTGCCAGCAGCTTAGCTTGGGGTAGCGGGAACTCCTACGAGCAGTACTTC.

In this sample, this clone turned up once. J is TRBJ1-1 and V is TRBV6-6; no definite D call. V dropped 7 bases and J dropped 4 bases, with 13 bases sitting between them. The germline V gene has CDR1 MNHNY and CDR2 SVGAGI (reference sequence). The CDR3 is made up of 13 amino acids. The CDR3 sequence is CASTANWATEAFF. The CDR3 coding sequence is TGTGCCAGCACTGCAAACTGGGCCACTGAAGCTTTCTTT.

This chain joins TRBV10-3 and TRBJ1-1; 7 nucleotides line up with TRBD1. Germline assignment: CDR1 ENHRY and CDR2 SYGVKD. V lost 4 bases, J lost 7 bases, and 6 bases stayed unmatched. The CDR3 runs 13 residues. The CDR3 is CAISVGGQREAFF. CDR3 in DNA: TGTGCCATCAGTGTGGGGGGACAGCGTGAAGCTTTCTTT.

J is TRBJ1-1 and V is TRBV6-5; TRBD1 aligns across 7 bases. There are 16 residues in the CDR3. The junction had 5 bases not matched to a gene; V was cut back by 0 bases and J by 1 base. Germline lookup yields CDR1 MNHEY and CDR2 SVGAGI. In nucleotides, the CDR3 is TGTGCCAGCAGTTACTCGGTGACAGGGCGGAACACTGAAGCTTTCTTT. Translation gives CASSYSVTGRNTEAFF.

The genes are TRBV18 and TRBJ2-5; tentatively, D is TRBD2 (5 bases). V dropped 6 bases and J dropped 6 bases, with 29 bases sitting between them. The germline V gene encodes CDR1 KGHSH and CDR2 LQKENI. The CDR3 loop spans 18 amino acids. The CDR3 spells CASSHRRLGLGWWKTQYF. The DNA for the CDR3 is TGTGCCAGCTCCCATCGGAGGCTAGGGCTAGGATGGTGGAAGACCCAGTACTTC.

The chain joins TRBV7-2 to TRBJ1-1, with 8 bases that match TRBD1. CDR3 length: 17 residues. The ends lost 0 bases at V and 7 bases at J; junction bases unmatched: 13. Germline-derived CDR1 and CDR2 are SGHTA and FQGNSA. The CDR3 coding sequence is TGTGCCAGCAGCTTAGCTTCGGGTTGGGACAGGTACTTTGAAGCTTTCTTT. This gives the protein CASSLASGWDRYFEAFF.

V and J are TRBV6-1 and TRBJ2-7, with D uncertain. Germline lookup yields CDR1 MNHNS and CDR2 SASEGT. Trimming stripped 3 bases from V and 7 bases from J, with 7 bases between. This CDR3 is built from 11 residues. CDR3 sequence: CASSDWREQYF. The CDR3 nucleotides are TGTGCCAGCAGTGATTGGCGGGAGCAGTACTTC.

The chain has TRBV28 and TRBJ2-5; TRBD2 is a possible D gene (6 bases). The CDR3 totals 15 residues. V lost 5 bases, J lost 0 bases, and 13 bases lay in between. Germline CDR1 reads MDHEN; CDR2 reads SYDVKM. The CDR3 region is CASSVGREYQETQYF. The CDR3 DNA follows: TGTGCCAGCAGTGTAGGACGGGAGTACCAAGAGACCCAGTACTTC.

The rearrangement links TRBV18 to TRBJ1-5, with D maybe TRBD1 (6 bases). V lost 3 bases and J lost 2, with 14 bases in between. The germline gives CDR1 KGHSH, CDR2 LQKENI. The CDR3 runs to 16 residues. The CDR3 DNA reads TGTGCCAGCTCACCGGGAGGGGGGCCTGGCAATCAGCCCCAGCATTTT. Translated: CASSPGGGPGNQPQHF.

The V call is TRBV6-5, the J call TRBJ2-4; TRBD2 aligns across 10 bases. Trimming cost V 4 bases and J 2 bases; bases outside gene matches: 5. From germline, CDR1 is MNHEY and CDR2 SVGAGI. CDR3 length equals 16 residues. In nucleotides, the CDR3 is TGTGCCAGCAGTTGGACTAGCGGTGTAACCAAAAACATTCAGTACTTC. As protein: CASSWTSGVTKNIQYF.